Following are 8 T cell receptor beta chains from one sample sequenced in a study of human T cells and chemical hapten exposure. One entry per CDR3 protein, called by TCRdb with MiXCR from the RACE reads. The profile covers about 190,000 distinct CDR3 sequences, with 24% appearing a single time and roughly 2.5% taken by the ten largest. Described time point: patch test 3, about 24 weeks after DPC sensitization. Treatment here: therapeutic diphenylcyclopropenone sensitization with weekly scalp DPC. The specimen comprised whole blood, sampled in connection with sensitization to the hapten diphenylcyclopropenone (DPC). These receptors were collected from a woman aged 40 to 50 with alopecia areata. Some clones in this sample may be carry-over from other donors' samples.

This chain uses TRBV5-6 with TRBJ2-7; D is uncertain. In germline, CDR1 is SGHDT, CDR2 YYEEEE. V was shortened by 1 base and J by 0 bases, with 11 bases between the two germline ends. CDR3 size: 15 residues. In DNA form, the CDR3 reads TGTGCCAGCAGCTTGATGGTAGACATCTCCTACGAGCAGTACTTC. Translation: CASSLMVDISYEQYF.

The J gene is TRBJ1-5, the V gene TRBV7-2; no reliable D call. The V gene lost 6 bases and the J gene lost 0 bases, with 9 bases spanning the gap. Looked up from germline, CDR1 is SGHTA and CDR2 is FQGNSA. The CDR3 is 14 amino acids. CDR3 in amino acids: CASSFHYSNQPQHF. The DNA for the CDR3 is TGTGCCAGCAGTTTTCATTATAGCAATCAGCCCCAGCATTTT.

This clonotype appeared many times. The chain carries TRBV4-3 and TRBJ2-7; 11 bases agree with TRBD2. Germline assignment: CDR1 LGHNA and CDR2 YSLEER. Unmatched junction bases numbered 11, after V lost 5 bases and J lost 5 bases. CDR3 size: 16 residues. CDR3 sequence reads: CASSTLAGARIDEQYF. In DNA form, the CDR3 reads TGCGCCAGCAGCACACTAGCGGGAGCACGGATTGACGAGCAGTACTTC.

This clonotype was detected only a few times. The chain is built from TRBV28 and TRBJ1-2; D is perhaps TRBD1 (6 bases). Germline assignment: CDR1 MDHEN and CDR2 SYDVKM. CDR3 length: 11 residues. The ends were cut back, 5 bases at V and 11 bases at J, with 12 bases in the middle. This CDR3 reads CASSLQGKYTF. The CDR3 DNA reads as TGTGCCAGCAGTCTCCAGGGGAAATACACCTTC.

The chain employs TRBV20-1 and TRBJ1-2; a possible D gene is TRBD1 (6 bases). Trimming cost V 7 bases and J 4 bases, with 16 bases left between them. The CDR3 has 13 amino acids. The germline V gene encodes CDR1 DFQATT and CDR2 SNEGSKA (reference sequence). Here the CDR3 reads CSVPPGHTYGYTF. Written as DNA, the CDR3 is TGCAGTGTACCCCCGGGACACACCTATGGCTACACCTTC.

This clonotype was seen only a few times. The chain uses TRBV29-1 and TRBJ2-7; tentatively, D is TRBD2 (6 bases). Germline CDR1 is SQVTM and CDR2 is ANQGSEA. Trimming removed 7 bases from V and 2 bases from J, with 18 bases in between. The CDR3 loop spans 14 amino acids. The CDR3 is CSATGGRGPYEQYF. The CDR3 DNA reads TGCAGCGCTACCGGGGGTAGGGGACCCTACGAGCAGTACTTC.

The rearrangement joins TRBV27 to TRBJ2-1, with TRBD2 identical over 14 bases. This CDR3 has 15 residues. V gave up 5 bases and J gave up 6 bases; unmatched junction bases: 3. Germline assignment: CDR1 MNHEY and CDR2 SMNVEV (reference sequence). The CDR3 coding sequence is TGTGCCAGCAGTCGTGGGACTAGCGGGAGCAATGAGCAGTTCTTC. It translates to CASSRGTSGSNEQFF.

CDR3 in amino acids: CASSLTGAREQFF. The CDR3 coding sequence is TGTGCCAGCAGCTTAACGGGGGCTCGGGAGCAGTTCTTC. The chain couples TRBV7-3 to TRBJ2-1, with a weak D call TRBD1 (6 bases). Germline CDR1 SGHTA, CDR2 FQGTGA. The CDR3 length is 13 residues. Trimming took 0 bases from V and 10 from J, leaving 10 bases between them.